The clone carrying this T cell receptor (beta chain) has only a few counts. As yet, its antigen is unknown. The data derive from a study of T cell repertoires in cytomegalovirus infection. V was pared by 0 bases and J by 10 bases, with 7 bases between. Germline-derived CDR1 and CDR2 are MGHRA and YSYEKL. The CDR3 totals 13 residues. One entry per CDR3 protein, called by TCRdb with MiXCR from the reads. The profile covers approximately 730,000 distinct CDR3 sequences, with around 31% appearing a single time and 15% to 20% taken by the ten largest. The receptor was derived from a human donor in good health (CMV status not recorded). Some clones in this sample may be carry-over from other donors' samples. The source material was cultured PBMCs, sampled from culture after CMV antigen stimulation. The chain couples TRBV4-1 to TRBJ1-6, with D hard to call. This CDR3 reads CASSQDVRSPLHF. The CDR3 DNA reads TGCGCCAGCAGCCAAGATGTCAGATCACCCCTCCACTTT.